Following are 15 T cell receptor beta chains from one sample sequenced in a study of blood T cell repertoires in COVID-19 (dated by TCRdb to about 2020). The library came from the immunoSEQ multiplex PCR assay. As stored in TCRdb, this immuneACCESS dataset retains in-frame rearrangements with V and J assigned. A fraction of the clones does not appear; measured against another copy, unresolved V genes explain less than half of the discrepancy, and the remainder lacks a known reason. A total of about 160,000 clones appear in this sample, around 90% of them only once. The biggest ten clones account for about 2% of the sample. The sequenced material came from peripheral blood. These receptors originate from a man between 18 and 29 years old with acute or convalescent COVID-19.

The chain uses TRBV7-9 and TRBJ2-1, with 10 positions matching TRBD2. The germline V gene has CDR1 SEHNR and CDR2 FQNEAQ (reference sequence). V shed 4 bases, J shed 7 bases, and the junction held 7 bases outside the gene matches. CDR3 length equals 15 residues. The chain's CDR3 is CASSSAGGPINEQFF. As DNA, the CDR3 is TGTGCCAGCAGCTCAGCGGGAGGGCCAATTAATGAGCAGTTCTTC. Using reference TRBV7-9 and TRBJ2-1 for the parts outside the CDR3, the full variable domain is DTGVSQNPRHKITKRGQNVTFRCDPISEHNRLYWYRQTLGQGPEFLTYFQNEAQLEKSRLLSDRFSAERPKGSFSTLEIQRTEQGDSAMYLCASSSAGGPINEQFFGPGTRLTVL.

V usage is TRBV11-2 and J usage is TRBJ2-4, with TRBD1 as a possible D gene (5 bases). The CDR3 extends over 17 amino acids. In germline, CDR1 is SGHAT, CDR2 FQNNGV. V was cut by 4 bases and J by 1 base, with 17 bases left in between. The DNA of the CDR3 is TGTGCCAGCAGCTCCAAAGACAGATCTGGGGCCAAAAACATTCAGTACTTC. Protein product: CASSSKDRSGAKNIQYF.

A single count supports this clone. This sequence joins TRBV9 and TRBJ1-2; D perhaps matches TRBD1 (5 bases). Per the germline V gene, CDR1 is SGDLS and CDR2 is YYNGEE. This CDR3 is 17 amino acids long. Trimming pared 0 bases from V and 4 bases from J, leaving 19 bases between. In DNA form, the CDR3 reads TGTGCCAGCAGCGTAGGAGGAACAGGACCGCAGCTCTATGGCTACACCTTC. This encodes CASSVGGTGPQLYGYTF.

V and J are TRBV9 and TRBJ2-3; 12 positions match TRBD2. The ends lost 5 bases at V and 6 bases at J; junction bases unmatched: 10. Germline assignment: CDR1 SGDLS and CDR2 YYNGEE. This CDR3 spans 16 amino acids. CDR3 protein: CASSALAGGVYDTQYF. The CDR3, as DNA: TGTGCCAGCAGTGCACTAGCGGGGGGTGTCTACGATACGCAGTATTTT.

This clone was counted a single time. V is TRBV5-1 and J is TRBJ2-3; the match to TRBD1 covers 8 bases. Trimming cost V 3 bases and J 6 bases; bases outside gene matches: 9. Per the germline V gene, CDR1 is SGHRS and CDR2 is YFSETQ. The CDR3 is 15 residues long. CDR3 sequence: CASSSVTGAGDTQYF. CDR3 DNA: TGCGCCAGCAGCTCGGTGACAGGGGCAGGGGATACGCAGTATTTT.

CDR3 nucleotide sequence: TGTGCCAGTAGTATAAGGCAGGGTATGGACAATGAGCAGTTCTTC. Translation gives CASSIRQGMDNEQFF. The V and J genes are TRBV19 and TRBJ2-1; D perhaps matches TRBD1 (5 bases). The CDR3 contains 15 residues. In germline, CDR1 is LNHDA, CDR2 SQIVND (reference sequence). V was shortened by 2 bases and J by 5 bases, with 13 bases between the two germline ends.

CDR3 region: CASSLGPSGSSYEQYF. As DNA, the CDR3 is TGCGCCAGCAGCTTGGGGCCTAGCGGGAGCTCCTACGAGCAGTACTTC. The V and J genes are TRBV5-1 and TRBJ2-7, with 10 bases lining up with TRBD2. Per germline, CDR1 SGHRS and CDR2 YFSETQ. V shed 0 bases, J shed 0 bases, and the junction held 3 bases outside the gene matches. This CDR3 has 16 residues.

This clone was seen just once. This sequence joins TRBV24-1 and TRBJ2-2; D may be TRBD2 (6 bases). V lost 7 bases to trimming and J lost 3 bases, with 14 bases between them. Per germline, CDR1 KGHDR and CDR2 SFDVKD. There are 15 residues in the CDR3. The CDR3 region has the DNA TGTGCCACCAGGCCTGGGGGGACCTACACCGGGGAGCTGTTTTTT. Its translation is CATRPGGTYTGELFF.

The rearrangement joins TRBV5-1 to TRBJ1-1; D is unresolved. The length of the CDR3 is 16 residues. Germline values: CDR1 SGHRS, CDR2 YFSETQ. Trimming took off 0 bases at V and 0 bases at J, with 12 bases between the two ends. CDR3 in amino acids: CASSLGALAVNTEAFF. The CDR3 DNA is TGCGCCAGCAGCTTGGGGGCACTAGCTGTGAACACTGAAGCTTTCTTT.

The chain combines TRBV5-6 with TRBJ1-2, with D uncertain. The ends were cut back, 0 bases at V and 0 bases at J, with 6 bases in the middle. The length of the CDR3 is 14 residues. The germline V gene has CDR1 SGHDT and CDR2 YYEEEE. The CDR3: CASSLEGANYGYTF. In nucleotides, the CDR3 is TGTGCCAGCAGCTTGGAAGGAGCTAACTATGGCTACACCTTC.

CDR3 protein: CAWRFPVTGTEAFF. The CDR3 DNA sequence: TGTGCCTGGAGATTTCCCGTAACGGGCACTGAAGCTTTCTTT. This chain uses TRBV30 with TRBJ1-1; D unresolved. CDR1 and CDR2 from the germline V gene are GTSNPN and SVGIG (reference sequence). The V end lost 3 bases, the J end lost 4 bases, and 15 bases lay between the germline ends. The CDR3 runs 14 residues. The full variable domain, completed using reference TRBV30 and TRBJ1-1, is SQTIHQWPATLVQPVGSPLSLECTVEGTSNPNLYWYRQAAGRGLQLLFYSVGIGQISSEVPQNLSASRPQDRQFILSSKKLLLSDSGFYLCAWRFPVTGTEAFFGQGTRLTVV.

The J gene is TRBJ1-1, the V gene TRBV27; no clear D. CDR3 length: 13 amino acids. Trimming took off 4 bases at V and 0 bases at J, with 6 bases between the two ends. Germline CDR1 reads MNHEY; CDR2 reads SMNVEV (reference sequence). Here the CDR3 reads CASSSLLNTEAFF. CDR3 bases: TGTGCCAGCAGTTCACTCCTGAACACTGAAGCTTTCTTT.

The chain couples TRBV19 to TRBJ1-4, with 7 bases identical to TRBD1. Trimming took 1 base from V and 7 from J; bases not matched to a gene: 3. This CDR3 contains 14 residues. Germline V gene sequence: CDR1 LNHDA, CDR2 SQIVND (reference sequence). The CDR3 DNA sequence: TGTGCCAGTAGTATAGTAGGGACAGCTGAAAAACTGTTTTTT. Amino acid sequence: CASSIVGTAEKLFF. The variable domain in full, completed from reference TRBV19 and TRBJ1-4, reads DGGITQSPKYLFRKEGQNVTLSCEQNLNHDAMYWYRQDPGQGLRLIYYSQIVNDFQKGDIAEGYSVSREKKESFPLTVTSAQKNPTAFYLCASSIVGTAEKLFFGSGTQLSVL.

The genes are TRBV18 and TRBJ1-2; D is undetermined. In germline, CDR1 is KGHSH, CDR2 LQKENI. The CDR3 runs 15 residues. V was pared by 2 bases and J by 0 bases, with 10 bases between. In DNA, the CDR3 is TGTGCCAGCTCACCAGCGGCATCCACTAACTATGGCTACACCTTC. It is translated as CASSPAASTNYGYTF.

The rearrangement uses TRBV19 and TRBJ2-7, with D hard to call. V shed 11 bases and J shed 5 bases, with 19 bases lying between them. Germline-derived CDR1 and CDR2 are LNHDA and SQIVND (reference sequence). The CDR3 has 13 amino acids. The CDR3 loop reads CASALGLENEQYF. Written as DNA, the CDR3 is TGTGCCTCCGCGCTCGGGTTAGAGAACGAGCAGTACTTC.